This T cell receptor (beta chain) was sequenced in a study of shared clonotypes between healthy human individuals. This clone was seen more than once but under ten times. Its antigen is not known. The study, taken as a whole, reports: Four donors held around 5% of naive CD4 clonotypes in common.

The method was immunoSEQ multiplex PCR; TCRdb's version includes in-frame clones alone and lacks a portion of them. This repertoire shows around 2,000,000 clones, about 95% found once; its top ten account for roughly 1.2%. In the naive CD8 group, cells lacked CD45RO and were positively selected for CCR7, so terminally differentiated effector memory CD45RA+ cells were left out. The study drew its donors from healthy HIV-negative adults without recent acute infections or vaccinations. V was shortened by 4 bases and J by 8 bases, with 20 bases between the two germline ends. Germline V gene lookup returns CDR1 SQVTM and CDR2 ANQGSEA. This CDR3 spans 14 amino acids.

The chain links TRBV29-1 to TRBJ1-2; D might be TRBD1 (5 bases). The clonotype comes from a man in his late teens or twenties in good health. Sequencing was done on a sample of naive CD8+ T cells sorted from blood. DNA of the CDR3: TGCAGCGTTGGAGGGGACTCCGAGGAATACGGCTACACCTTC. Its translation is CSVGGDSEEYGYTF.